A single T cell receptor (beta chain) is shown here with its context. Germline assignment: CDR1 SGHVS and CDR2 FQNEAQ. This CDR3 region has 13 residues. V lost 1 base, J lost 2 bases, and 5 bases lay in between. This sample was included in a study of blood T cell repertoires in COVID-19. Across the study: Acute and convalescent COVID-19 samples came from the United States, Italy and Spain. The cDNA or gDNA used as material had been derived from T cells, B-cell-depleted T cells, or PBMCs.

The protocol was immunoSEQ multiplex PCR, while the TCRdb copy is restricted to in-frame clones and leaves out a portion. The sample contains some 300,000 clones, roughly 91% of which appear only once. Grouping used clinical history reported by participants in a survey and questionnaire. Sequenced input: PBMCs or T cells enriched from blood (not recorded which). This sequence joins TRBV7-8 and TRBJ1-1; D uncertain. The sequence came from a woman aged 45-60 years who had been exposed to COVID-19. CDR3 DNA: TGTGCCAGCAGCTTAGGACATAACACTGAAGCTTTCTTT. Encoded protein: CASSLGHNTEAFF.